Described below is a single TCR beta chain sequence and its context. In the original workflow: From reference gene primer amplification, estimates of nucleated cell counts were derived. Produced via immunoSEQ multiplex PCR; TCRdb's table is partial and in-frame only. Clone size and the V and J calls come from that table; the DNA yielded D and trimming. This sample has 150,000 to 200,000 clones, with more than 85% found just once. V was pared by 2 bases and J by 3 bases, with 7 bases between. This CDR3 region has 13 residues. The sample belongs to a study of blood T cell repertoires in COVID-19. Study-level information: Samples came from the United States, Italy and Spain, spanning acute and convalescent COVID-19. In each case, the material was cDNA or gDNA derived from T cells, B-cell-depleted T cells, or PBMCs.

This chain uses TRBV12-3 or TRBV12-4 with TRBJ2-5; D gene uncertain. The source material was peripheral blood. The clonotype originates from a man between 18 and 29 years old with acute or convalescent COVID-19. This chain's CDR3 is CASSLHRKETQYF. In DNA, the CDR3 is TGTGCCAGCAGTTTACACAGAAAAGAGACCCAGTACTTC.